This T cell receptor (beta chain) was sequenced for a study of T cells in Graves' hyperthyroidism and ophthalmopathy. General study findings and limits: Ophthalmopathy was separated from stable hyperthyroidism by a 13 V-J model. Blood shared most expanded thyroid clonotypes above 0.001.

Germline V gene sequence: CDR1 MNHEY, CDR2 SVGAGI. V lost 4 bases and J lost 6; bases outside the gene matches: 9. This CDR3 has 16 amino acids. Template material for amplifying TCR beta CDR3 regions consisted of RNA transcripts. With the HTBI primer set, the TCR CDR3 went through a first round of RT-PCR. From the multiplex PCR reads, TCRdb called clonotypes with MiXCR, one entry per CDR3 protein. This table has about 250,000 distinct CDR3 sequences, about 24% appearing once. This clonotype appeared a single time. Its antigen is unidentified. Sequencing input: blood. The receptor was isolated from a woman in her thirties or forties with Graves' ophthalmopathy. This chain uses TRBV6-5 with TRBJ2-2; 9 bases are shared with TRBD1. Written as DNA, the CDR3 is TGTGCCAGCAGTTTAAACAGGGGGCGCGCTCCCGGGGAGCTGTTTTTT. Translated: CASSLNRGRAPGELFF.